What follows are 14 T cell receptor beta chains derived from one specimen sequenced in a study of T cells in Graves' hyperthyroidism and ophthalmopathy. Template material for amplifying TCR beta CDR3 regions consisted of RNA transcripts. During a first-round RT-PCR of the TCR CDR3, the HTBI primer set was used. Via MiXCR, TCRdb re-called the multiplex PCR reads, giving one row per CDR3 protein. The sample gives roughly 720,000 distinct CDR3 sequences, roughly 17% of which show up once; less than 20% is in the top ten. Sequencing used blood. Every receptor here comes from a man over 45 with Graves' hyperthyroidism.

V is TRBV7-9 and J is TRBJ2-1; tentatively, D is TRBD1 (5 bases). V lost 5 bases to trimming and J lost 0 bases, with 17 bases between them. Germline V CDR1 and CDR2: SEHNR, FQNEAQ (reference sequence). CDR3 length: 17 amino acids. The CDR3 reads CASSARQTSSSYNEQFF. The DNA of the CDR3 is TGTGCCAGCAGCGCCAGACAGACTTCGAGCTCCTACAATGAGCAGTTCTTC.

This clonotype was seen ten or more times. The V gene is TRBV7-8, the J gene TRBJ2-1; 9 positions agree with TRBD2. The CDR3 contains 15 residues. Germline V lookup: CDR1 SGHVS, CDR2 FQNEAQ. The J segment lost 7 bases and the V segment lost 1 base, leaving 5 bases of the junction unmatched. Here the CDR3 reads CASSLGTSDWNEQFF. CDR3 sequence (DNA): TGTGCCAGCAGCTTAGGGACTAGCGATTGGAATGAGCAGTTCTTC.

This clonotype was counted at least ten times. The chain carries TRBV11-2 and TRBJ2-4; either TRBD1 or TRBD2 may fit D (5 bases each). The CDR3 runs 14 residues. Germline CDR1 SGHAT, CDR2 FQNNGV. V was shortened by 3 bases and J by 9 bases, with 15 bases between the two germline ends. CDR3 region: CASSFGTSGSIQYF. The CDR3 nucleotides are TGTGCCAGCAGCTTTGGGACGAGTGGGAGCATTCAGTACTTC. Full variable domain (rest looked up from reference TRBV11-2 and TRBJ2-4): EAGVAQSPRYKIIEKRQSVAFWCNPISGHATLYWYQQILGQGPKLLIQFQNNGVVDDSQLPKDRFSAERLKGVDSTLKIQPAKLEDSAVYLCASSFGTSGSIQYFGAGTRLSVL.

This clonotype was picked up a small number of times. The chain has TRBV27 and TRBJ2-7; 11 bases line up with TRBD2. The CDR3 extends over 16 amino acids. CDR1 MNHEY and CDR2 SMNVEV come from the germline V gene (reference sequence). With 3 bases clipped from V and 1 base from J, the junction kept 5 bases outside the gene matches. CDR3 coding DNA: TGTGCCAGCAGTTTGGTAGCGGGAGGGGTATCCTACGAGCAGTACTTC. Translating gives CASSLVAGGVSYEQYF.

This sequence joins TRBV2 and TRBJ1-2; D unclear. The CDR3 has 16 amino acids. CDR1 is SNHLY, CDR2 FYNNEI, per germline. Trimming took 2 bases from V and 7 from J, leaving 20 bases between them. In nucleotides, the CDR3 is TGTGCCAGCAGTGAACTGTCGACCAGATCCCAATTTGGCTACACCTTC. Protein sequence: CASSELSTRSQFGYTF.

This clonotype was recorded many times. V usage is TRBV11-2 and J usage is TRBJ2-2; 7 bases align to TRBD2. CDR1 is SGHAT and CDR2 is FQNNGV in the germline V gene. The CDR3 loop spans 16 amino acids. The V segment lost 5 bases and the J segment 2 bases; nucleotides outside the gene matches: 8. CDR3 in DNA: TGTGCCAGCAGCCCCACACAAGCGGGAAACACCGGGGAGCTGTTTTTT. Translation: CASSPTQAGNTGELFF.

This clonotype came up many times. The chain couples TRBV28 to TRBJ2-7; weak D call: TRBD2 (5 bases). CDR3 length equals 14 residues. Germline lookup yields CDR1 MDHEN and CDR2 SYDVKM. Between the trimmed V and J ends, which lost 3 bases and 2 bases, there was a span of 11 bases. The CDR3 loop is CASSFGGSPYEQYF. The CDR3 DNA follows: TGTGCCAGCAGTTTTGGTGGGAGTCCCTACGAGCAGTACTTC.

The table lists this clonotype with a few counts. The CDR3 reads CASSFAGNSPLHF. The CDR3 bases are TGTGCCAGCAGTTTTGCCGGTAATTCACCCCTCCACTTT. This chain joins TRBV27 and TRBJ1-6; D is ambiguous. The germline CDR1 and CDR2 sequences are MNHEY and SMNVEV (reference sequence). This CDR3 contains 13 residues. The V end lost 3 bases, the J end lost 6 bases, and 6 bases lay between the germline ends.

This clonotype was counted many times. This chain connects TRBV7-2 to TRBJ2-7, with 8 bases fitting TRBD1. Losses at the gene ends were 1 base for V and 1 base for J; bases not matched to a gene: 3. Germline values: CDR1 SGHTA, CDR2 FQGNSA. This CDR3 has 15 residues. This CDR3 reads CASSLGRDRSYEQYF. The CDR3 DNA reads TGTGCCAGCAGCTTAGGAAGGGACAGGTCCTACGAGCAGTACTTC.

V usage is TRBV9 and J usage is TRBJ1-2; D is uncertain. This CDR3 has 13 residues. V was shortened by 0 bases and J by 4 bases, with 7 bases between the two germline ends. Germline V gives CDR1 SGDLS, CDR2 YYNGEE. Written as DNA, the CDR3 is TGTGCCAGCAGCGTAGACCATAGCTATGGCTACACCTTC. It encodes CASSVDHSYGYTF.

This clonotype was seen more than once but under ten times. The rearrangement joins TRBV3-1 to TRBJ1-4; no firm D call. V shed 0 bases and J shed 0 bases, with 5 bases lying between them. The CDR3 covers 15 residues. Germline CDR1 reads LGHDT; CDR2 reads YNNKEL (reference sequence). Here the CDR3 reads CASSQEAATNEKLFF. The CDR3 region has the DNA TGTGCCAGCAGCCAAGAGGCAGCAACTAATGAAAAACTGTTTTTT.

The chain uses TRBV6-5 and TRBJ1-1; 9 nucleotides agree with TRBD1. J was trimmed by 10 bases and V by 0 bases; bases with no gene match: 12. The CDR3 loop spans 16 amino acids. Germline CDR1 and CDR2: MNHEY and SVGAGI. The CDR3 loop is CASSYSKAQGAIAAFF. CDR3 DNA: TGTGCCAGCAGTTACTCGAAGGCACAGGGGGCGATTGCAGCTTTCTTT.

With respect to this clonotype: A much more abundant neighbour one base away suggests this may be a read error. This rearrangement joins TRBV12-3 or TRBV12-4 to TRBJ1-1; D not resolved. This CDR3 comprises 11 residues. This chain's CDR3 is CASSLANETFF. CDR3 sequence (DNA): TGTGCCAGCAGTTTAGCTAATGAAACTTTCTTT.

This clonotype was detected ten times or more. The gene calls are TRBV6-1 and TRBJ1-4, with TRBD1 matching 8 bases. Germline assignment: CDR1 MNHNS and CDR2 SASEGT. The CDR3 length is 14 residues. V shed 7 bases and J 5 bases; nucleotides not matched to a gene: 6. The CDR3 protein is CASTTRTGNEKLFF. Written as DNA, the CDR3 is TGTGCCAGCACCACCCGGACAGGGAATGAAAAACTGTTTTTT.